This paragraph reports one TCR beta chain. Its antigen is undetermined. The data were obtained in a study of human T cells and chemical hapten exposure. Study-wide background: The sensitizer, 2% DPC, was used on 2 cm by 2 cm of upper inner arm skin.

What the library attached to individual cDNA molecules were unique molecular identifiers. TCRdb itself ran the RACE reads through MiXCR, one entry per CDR3 protein. The sample records roughly 120,000 distinct CDR3 sequences, roughly a tenth being singletons. Study outcomes and limitations: Significantly more large CDR3 similarity clusters were formed by expanded TCRs than by controls. As the donors had alopecia, their immune response may differ from healthy people's.

This CDR3 comprises 13 residues. Trimming left V 1 base short and J 4 bases short, with 7 bases between. Germline lookup yields CDR1 SEHNR and CDR2 FQNEAQ (reference sequence). The sample's time point: patch test 2, 6 weeks after DPC sensitization. Treatment reported: therapeutic diphenylcyclopropenone sensitization with weekly scalp DPC. Specimen: whole blood, collected in connection with sensitization to the hapten diphenylcyclopropenone (DPC). This chain links TRBV7-9 with TRBJ1-2; D not certain. The origin of this receptor is a woman in her thirties or forties with alopecia areata. Some clones in this sample may be carry-over from other donors' samples. The CDR3: CASSLEVPYGYTF. The CDR3 nucleotides are TGTGCCAGCAGCTTAGAAGTTCCCTATGGCTACACCTTC.